Below, 22 T cell receptor beta chains from the same sample are listed, as sequenced in a study of circulating CD8 cells and anti-PD-1 response in melanoma. TCR libraries were prepared from 15 ng of total RNA with the QIAseq Immune Repertoire TCR panel. TCRdb processed the reads anew with MiXCR; each CDR3 protein has one entry. Counted here are approximately 640 distinct CDR3 sequences, over 10% occurring once; the ten biggest clones make up 50% to 55%. Sorting of live CD3+CD8+TCRalphabeta+ cells by PD-1 and/or TIGIT gave four subsets. This specimen was CD8+ T cells from PBMCs, taken at baseline or after one month of anti-PD-1 therapy (not recorded which). All receptors come from a human donor with melanoma.

To note about this clonotype: With a much larger clone just one base away, this may be a read error. The CDR3 region has the DNA TGCAGCGTTGAAGATTCGGCAGAAAGGCTGCAGTGTTTT. Residues: CSVEDSAERLQCF. The chain joins TRBV29-1 to TRBJ2-3, with D unresolved. CDR1 SQVTM and CDR2 ANQGSEA come from the germline V gene. This CDR3 has 13 amino acids.

By its share, this clonotype is medium-sized (0.01 to 0.1%). The J gene is TRBJ1-1, the V gene TRBV2; D perhaps matches TRBD1 (6 bases). The V end lost 4 bases, the J end lost 6 bases, and 12 bases lay between the germline ends. Germline CDR1 SNHLY, CDR2 FYNNEI. The CDR3 length is 13 residues. CDR3 residues: CASSATGPAEAFF. For the CDR3, the DNA is TGTGCCAGCAGTGCGACAGGACCCGCTGAAGCTTTCTTT. Full variable domain (missing parts from reference TRBV2 and TRBJ1-1): EPEVTQTPSHQVTQMGQEVILRCVPISNHLYFYWYRQILGQKVEFLVSFYNNEISEKSEIFDDQFSVERPDGSNFTLKIRSTKLEDSAMYFCASSATGPAEAFFGQGTRLTVV.

This clonotype ranks as large. This chain links TRBV19 with TRBJ1-6, with a tentative D call TRBD1 (5 bases). In germline, CDR1 is LNHDA, CDR2 SQIVND (reference sequence). The germline V and J ends were trimmed by 5 bases and 8 bases, with 22 bases remaining between them. This CDR3 region has 17 residues. CDR3 protein: CASSLQVRAYMDSPLHF. The CDR3 region has the DNA TGTGCCAGTAGTCTACAGGTCCGGGCATATATGGATTCACCCCTCCACTTT.

This clonotype is large by share. This rearrangement joins TRBV6-4 to TRBJ2-3; either TRBD1 or TRBD2 may fit D (5 bases each). With 3 bases removed from V and 1 base from J, the gap between germline ends came to 8 bases. The CDR3 length is 14 residues. Germline CDR1 reads MRHNA; CDR2 reads SNTAGT. DNA of the CDR3: TGTGCCAGCAGTGAGAGGGGCGGCACAGATACGCAGTATTTT. This gives the protein CASSERGGTDTQYF.

By its share, this clonotype is medium-sized. The CDR3 DNA reads TGTGCCAGTACCACGGGCAGGGTCATTGAAGCTTTCTTT. Translating it yields CASTTGRVIEAFF. This rearrangement joins TRBV19 to TRBJ1-1; TRBD1 might be the D (5 bases). V lost 7 bases and J lost 7, with 16 bases in between. This CDR3 has 13 residues. The germline V gene encodes CDR1 LNHDA and CDR2 SQIVND (reference sequence).

This clonotype is labeled large. This chain uses TRBV5-5 with TRBJ2-3, with D perhaps TRBD2 (5 bases). Germline-derived CDR1 and CDR2 are SGHKS and YYEKEE (reference sequence). The CDR3 totals 15 residues. V was pared by 4 bases and J by 0 bases, with 12 bases between. The CDR3 bases are TGTGCCAGCAGCCGCTGGACTGGAAGCACAGATACGCAGTATTTT. Its translation is CASSRWTGSTDTQYF.

Comment on this clonotype: A read error is likely, as this CDR3 ends without the conserved phenylalanine or tryptophan. This chain connects TRBV11-2 to TRBJ2-7, with a weak D call TRBD2 (5 bases). Trimming took off 5 bases at V and 4 bases at J, with 15 bases between the two ends. The germline V gene encodes CDR1 SGHAT and CDR2 FQNNGV. CDR3 size: 14 residues. The CDR3 spells CASSQPDREYEQYI. CDR3 nucleotide sequence: TGTGCCAGCAGCCAACCGGATAGGGAGTACGAGCAGTACATC.

By share, this clonotype ranks as large. The rearrangement joins TRBV4-1 to TRBJ2-7; TRBD2 is a possible D gene (5 bases). Germline CDR1 reads MGHRA; CDR2 reads YSYEKL. The V and J ends lost 3 bases and 0 bases respectively, with 12 bases between them. The CDR3 spans 15 residues. The CDR3 here is CASSQSRGFSYEQYF. The CDR3 coding sequence is TGCGCCAGCAGCCAGAGTCGAGGGTTCTCCTACGAGCAGTACTTC.

This clonotype is categorized as medium-sized. The gene calls are TRBV11-2 and TRBJ1-1; D gene unclear. This CDR3 spans 13 amino acids. Germline CDR1 SGHAT, CDR2 FQNNGV. V lost 5 bases to trimming and J lost 1 base, with 8 bases between them. The CDR3, as DNA: TGTGCCAGCAGCCCCGGGCCGAACACTGAAGCTTTCTTT. This codes for CASSPGPNTEAFF.

The chain has TRBV19 and TRBJ1-1; possible D gene TRBD1, 6 bases. Trimming took off 3 bases at V and 4 bases at J, with 12 bases between the two ends. The CDR3 totals 14 residues. The V gene's germline CDR1 is LNHDA and CDR2 SQIVND (reference sequence). The CDR3 is CASSILQGPTEAFF. DNA for the CDR3: TGTGCCAGTAGTATCCTACAGGGCCCCACTGAAGCTTTCTTT.

This clonotype ranks as medium-sized (0.01 to 0.1%). This chain links TRBV19 with TRBJ2-7; TRBD1 matches at 7 bases. V was clipped by 5 bases and J by 5 bases; unmatched bases: 6. The CDR3 extends over 13 amino acids. Germline lookup yields CDR1 LNHDA and CDR2 SQIVND (reference sequence). This CDR3 is CASSVITGDEQYF. The CDR3 DNA follows: TGTGCCAGTAGTGTAATAACAGGGGACGAGCAGTACTTC.

The gene calls are TRBV19 and TRBJ1-2; D gene unclear. Germline V gives CDR1 LNHDA, CDR2 SQIVND (reference sequence). The CDR3 has 14 amino acids. The V end lost 3 bases, the J end lost 4 bases, and 12 bases lay between the germline ends. The CDR3 DNA reads TGTGCCAGTAGTATTTCTCCGGGAGGCTATGGCTACACCTTC. Translated: CASSISPGGYGYTF.

This clonotype is judged medium-sized. J is TRBJ2-3 and V is TRBV18; 9 bases map to TRBD2. The trim removed 3 bases at V and 6 bases at J, leaving 10 bases unmatched. Germline V gene data show CDR1 as KGHSH and CDR2 as LQKENI. The CDR3 extends over 16 amino acids. CDR3 in amino acids: CASSPTLAGGSDTQYF. CDR3 DNA: TGTGCCAGCTCACCCACCCTTGCGGGGGGGAGTGATACGCAGTATTTT.

This clonotype is labeled medium-sized. This chain connects TRBV19 to TRBJ2-1, with 9 nucleotides matching TRBD2. Trimming at V came to 2 bases and at J to 9 bases, leaving 5 bases not matched to a gene. CDR3 size: 14 residues. Per the germline V gene, CDR1 is LNHDA and CDR2 is SQIVND (reference sequence). The CDR3 DNA reads TGTGCCAGTAGTATAATGGGACTAGCAACTGAGCAGTTCTTC. It encodes CASSIMGLATEQFF.

This chain's CDR3 is CASSFGMSGTQYF. For the CDR3, the DNA is TGTGCCAGCAGCTTTGGGATGAGCGGTACGCAGTATTTT. This chain connects TRBV5-6 to TRBJ2-3; D might be TRBD2 (5 bases). The V gene's germline CDR1 is SGHDT and CDR2 YYEEEE. V was pared by 2 bases and J by 8 bases, with 12 bases between. The CDR3 contains 13 residues.

The V and J genes are TRBV12-5 and TRBJ2-3; D call uncertain. CDR1 LGHNT and CDR2 FRNRAP come from the germline V gene. The CDR3 is 17 amino acids. The V and J ends lost 2 bases and 0 bases respectively, with 15 bases between them. The CDR3 DNA is TGTGCTAGTGGTTTGCCCCATTTGACATCTAGCACAGATACGCAGTATTTT. Protein: CASGLPHLTSSTDTQYF.

As to this clonotype: A clone one base away is much larger, so this may be a read error. V usage is TRBV6-2 or TRBV6-3 and J usage is TRBJ2-5; TRBD2 matches at 9 bases. The CDR3 has 17 residues. Germline CDR1 is MNHEY and CDR2 is SVGEGT. The DNA of the CDR3 is TGTGCCAGCAGTTACTCGATTTTGCGGGGGGGACAAGGGACCCAGTACTTC. Residues: CASSYSILRGGQGTQYF.

By proportion, this clonotype is large. The chain links TRBV6-1 to TRBJ2-7; tentative D call: TRBD2 (6 bases). The CDR3 has 14 amino acids. Germline lookup yields CDR1 MNHNS and CDR2 SASEGT. The V and J ends lost 1 base and 0 bases respectively, with 7 bases between them. CDR3 loop: CASSEVGGSYEQYF. The CDR3, as DNA: TGTGCCAGCAGTGAAGTGGGGGGCTCCTACGAGCAGTACTTC.

Points on this clonotype: A read error may explain this, as a much larger clone is one base away. V gene TRBV7-2 combines with J gene TRBJ2-2; tentative D call: TRBD1 (6 bases). This CDR3 is built from 16 residues. CDR1 is SGHTA and CDR2 is FQGNSA in the germline V gene. Here the CDR3 reads CAGSLNPQGYTGELFF. CDR3 nucleotide sequence: TGTGCCGGCAGCTTGAACCCACAGGGATACACCGGGGAGCTGTTTTTT.

Within the sample, this clonotype is medium-sized. Here the CDR3 DNA reads TGTGCCAGCAGTTTATCGTATCCAGGGTACTACGAGCAGTACTTC. This sequence encodes CASSLSYPGYYEQYF. The gene calls are TRBV27 and TRBJ2-7; perhaps TRBD1 as D (5 bases). CDR3 size: 15 residues. V was trimmed by 0 bases and J by 3 bases, leaving 12 bases between them. Per the germline V gene, CDR1 is MNHEY and CDR2 is SMNVEV (reference sequence).

This clonotype is labeled as medium-sized. CDR3 bases: TGTGCCATCAGTGAGCCGAGCGCGACTAGTTGGTACGAGCAGTACTTC. This sequence encodes CAISEPSATSWYEQYF. This chain connects TRBV10-3 to TRBJ2-7; D might be TRBD2 (6 bases). The CDR3 is 16 residues long. From germline, CDR1 is ENHRY and CDR2 SYGVKD. V lost 2 bases and J lost 4, with 18 bases in between.

This clonotype is categorized as medium-sized. The chain has TRBV7-3 and TRBJ2-7; 9 bases map to TRBD2. The junction had 12 bases not matched to a gene; V was cut back by 5 bases and J by 7 bases. The CDR3 spans 15 residues. CDR1 is SGHTA, CDR2 FQGTGA, per germline. The CDR3 reads CASSPGAASGEEQYF. As DNA, the CDR3 is TGTGCCAGCAGCCCGGGGGCCGCTAGCGGGGAAGAGCAGTACTTC. Together with reference TRBV7-3 and TRBJ2-7, the CDR3 gives the full variable domain: GAGVSQTPSNKVTEKGKYVELRCDPISGHTALYWYRQSLGQGPEFLIYFQGTGAADDSGLPNDRFFAVRPEGSVSTLKIQRTERGDSAVYLCASSPGAASGEEQYFGPGTRLTVT.